This TCR beta chain was recovered during a study of blood T cell repertoires in COVID-19. Per germline, CDR1 SEHNR and CDR2 FQNEAQ (reference sequence). J gave up 9 bases and V 3 bases, and 7 bases lay outside the gene matches. The CDR3 sequence is 14 residues long. The assay was immunoSEQ multiplex PCR, and TCRdb's table has in-frame clones only and misses some. Of 350,000 or so clones listed, 88% were seen once; the top ten hold over 1%. The source is a woman under 40 who had been exposed to COVID-19. The chain joins TRBV7-9 to TRBJ1-5, with 8 bases matching TRBD1. The sequencing input was PBMCs or T cells enriched from blood (not recorded which). The DNA for the CDR3 is TGTGCCAGCAGCTTTGGACAGGGTACCTGGCCCCAGCATTTT. Its translation: CASSFGQGTWPQHF. The full variable domain, rest sourced from reference TRBV7-9 and TRBJ1-5, is DTGVSQNPRHKITKRGQNVTFRCDPISEHNRLYWYRQTLGQGPEFLTYFQNEAQLEKSRLLSDRFSAERPKGSFSTLEIQRTEQGDSAMYLCASSFGQGTWPQHFGDGTRLSIL.